This T cell receptor (beta chain) was observed in a study of T cell repertoires in cytomegalovirus infection (dated by TCRdb to the late 2010s). Regarding the complete study: Because public TCR beta signatures pointed to carriage of CMV infection together with the matching HLA type, the HLA type of each donor mattered for the analysis. Broader findings and caveats from the paper: In the ex vivo response, HLA-C-restricted CMV-specific TCR beta clonotypes were dominant, and in two of eight donors the single most frequent clonotype came from this HLA-C-restricted group. In both this cohort and an independent 352-donor cohort, the cumulative frequency of public TCR beta family members distinguished carriers of CMV infection plus the relevant HLA type.

CDR1 SGHTA and CDR2 FQGNSA were looked up in the germline V gene. V is shortened by 2 bases, J by 4 bases, and the region joining them spans 11 bases. The CDR3, from cysteine to phenylalanine, totals 14 residues. The DNA shown is the 42-base CDR3, in frame from base 1. Sequencing was performed on an Illumina HiSeq 1500. In TCRdb, the public reads were trimmed at Q25 with fastp and aligned with MiXCR, with productive beta chains retained. Each CDR3 protein gets just one entry, which takes the most common genes and DNA from the rows behind it. This sample has about 360,000 distinct CDR3 sequences in its table, and roughly 18% of those were observed once. Around 9.3% of the sample lies in the top ten. This clonotype was found many times. Its antigen is currently not known. The record has no base qualities; no much larger clone is one base away.

What was sequenced was PBMCs. The sequence came from a human donor in good health (CMV status not recorded). Some clones in this sample may be carry-over from other donors' samples. The rearrangement combines TRBV7-2 with TRBJ2-5; the D gene is not confidently resolved. This receptor has the CDR3 CASSLQWSGETQYF. The nucleotide sequence is given as TGTGCCAGCAGCTTACAGTGGTCGGGAGAGACCCAGTACTTC. With the rest looked up from the reference TRBV7-2 and TRBJ2-5 genes rather than sequenced, the full variable domain is GAGVSQSPSNKVTEKGKDVELRCDPISGHTALYWYRQSLGQGLEFLIYFQGNSAPDKSGLPSDRFSAERTGGSVSTLTIQRTQQEDSAVYLCASSLQWSGETQYFGPGTRLLVL.